A selection of T cell receptor beta chains follows, all from one sample in a study of shared clonotypes between healthy human individuals. Sequencing used immunoSEQ multiplex PCR; TCRdb keeps in-frame clones, though not all of them. The sample contains roughly 520,000 clones, roughly 95% of which appear only once. The sample comprised naive CD4+ T cells sorted from blood. These receptors originate from a woman aged 25 to 45 in good health. Both conserved end residues are part of each CDR3. Each record gives: CDR3 protein, CDR3 DNA, clone size, D gene, J gene, V gene. D genes are given only for firm matches. Clone size is shown for a subset of rows, as once, few, many or a class of expanded clone.

CASSPNPGTGVTGELFF	TGCGCCAGCAGCCCGAATCCCGGGACAGGGGTAACCGGGGAGCTGTTTTTT	-	TRBD1	TRBJ2-2	TRBV5-1
CASSQVGGRVGNNEQFF	TGTGCCAGCAGCCAAGTGGGGGGCAGGGTGGGGAACAATGAGCAGTTCTTC	-	-	TRBJ2-1	TRBV4-2
CAIRLGQEGYEQYF	TGTGCCATCAGACTGGGACAGGAGGGCTACGAGCAGTACTTC	-	TRBD1	TRBJ2-7	TRBV10-3
CASSFQFPGGVNEQFF	TGTGCCAGCAGTTTCCAATTTCCAGGGGGGGTAAATGAGCAGTTCTTC	-	-	TRBJ2-1	TRBV28
CASSYSYRAFGYTF	TGTGCCAGCAGTTACTCGTACAGGGCGTTCGGCTACACCTTC	-	-	TRBJ1-2	TRBV6-5
CASSIQPGFYGNQPQHF	TGTGCCAGTAGTATCCAACCTGGGTTTTATGGCAATCAGCCCCAGCATTTT	once	-	TRBJ1-5	TRBV19
CATSRDVKRVNEKLFF	TGTGCCACCAGCAGAGATGTGAAAAGGGTCAATGAAAAACTGTTTTTT	-	-	TRBJ1-4	TRBV15
CASSAVAGPLSYEQYF	TGCGCCAGCAGCGCAGTGGCGGGCCCCCTCTCCTACGAGCAGTACTTC	-	-	TRBJ2-7	TRBV5-1
CASSPPLAGSGYEQYF	TGTGCCAGCTCACCACCTCTCGCGGGAAGTGGGTACGAGCAGTACTTC	-	-	TRBJ2-7	TRBV18
CASSPGPPGRAFF	TGTGCCAGCAGTCCGGGCCCCCCCGGTAGGGCTTTCTTT	-	-	TRBJ1-1	TRBV6-5
CASSLSRVAYEQYF	TGTGCCAGCAGTTTATCGAGGGTGGCCTACGAGCAGTACTTC	-	-	TRBJ2-7	TRBV27
CASSANDPAHEQYF	TGTGCCAGCAGTGCCAACGACCCGGCCCACGAGCAGTACTTC	-	-	TRBJ2-7	TRBV6-1
CASSVDRGTMNTEAFF	TGTGCCAGCAGTGTGGACAGGGGTACCATGAACACTGAAGCTTTCTTT	-	TRBD1	TRBJ1-1	TRBV6-4
CASSLTTGDQPQHF	TGTGCCAGCAGTTTAACGACAGGGGATCAGCCCCAGCATTTT	-	TRBD1	TRBJ1-5	TRBV28
CASSYSGQTYGYTF	TGTGCCAGCAGTTACTCGGGACAGACCTATGGCTACACCTTC	-	TRBD1	TRBJ1-2	TRBV6-6
CASSLASYEQYF	TGTGCCAGTAGTTTAGCCAGCTACGAGCAGTACTTC	-	-	TRBJ2-7	TRBV19
CSVGQDYEQYF	TGCAGCGTTGGACAGGACTACGAGCAGTACTTC	-	-	TRBJ2-7	TRBV29-1
CASSRTYNDRGVGYTF	TGCGCCAGCAGCCGGACCTATAACGACAGGGGGGTTGGCTACACCTTC	-	TRBD1	TRBJ1-2	TRBV5-1
CASSSVAADLGYTF	TGCGCCAGCAGCTCGGTGGCAGCTGACTTGGGCTACACCTTC	-	-	TRBJ1-2	TRBV5-1
CSSARNSGPETQYF	TGCAGCAGTGCCAGAAATAGCGGACCAGAGACCCAGTACTTC	-	-	TRBJ2-5	TRBV29-1
CASSLIGDTGELFF	TGCGCCAGCAGCTTGATCGGAGACACCGGGGAGCTGTTTTTT	-	-	TRBJ2-2	TRBV5-1
CASRISDSYNEQFF	TGTGCCAGCAGGATTAGCGACTCCTACAATGAGCAGTTCTTC	once	-	TRBJ2-1	TRBV6-1
CASSKVGGTGYYEQYF	TGTGCCAGCAGCAAAGTGGGCGGGACAGGGTACTACGAGCAGTACTTC	-	-	TRBJ2-7	TRBV21-1
CASSPEGNEQFF	TGTGCCAGCTCACCAGAAGGGAATGAGCAGTTCTTC	once	-	TRBJ2-1	TRBV18
CASSPPGPWRLSNF	TGTGCCAGCTCACCACCGGGACCATGGAGGCTCAGTAACTTC	-	-	TRBJ2-7	TRBV18
CASSTGLETQYF	TGTGCCAGCAGTACCGGGTTGGAGACCCAGTACTTC	-	-	TRBJ2-5	TRBV28
CASSLSEGRSNQPQHF	TGTGCCAGCAGTTTAAGTGAGGGGCGTAGCAATCAGCCCCAGCATTTT	-	-	TRBJ1-5	TRBV28
CASSLRTSGSFMNEQFF	TGCGCCAGCAGCTTGAGGACTAGCGGGAGCTTTATGAATGAGCAGTTCTTC	-	TRBD2	TRBJ2-1	TRBV5-1
CASSSPTSPNYGYTF	TGCGCCAGCAGCTCCCCAACGAGCCCTAACTATGGCTACACCTTC	-	-	TRBJ1-2	TRBV4-1
CSAQRTGTEYNEQFF	TGCAGCGCTCAGCGAACCGGGACGGAATACAATGAGCAGTTCTTC	-	-	TRBJ2-1	TRBV29-1
CASSFSRTDTQYF	TGTGCCAGCAGCTTTTCAAGAACAGATACGCAGTATTTT	-	-	TRBJ2-3	TRBV5-6
CASSAGTVNTEAFF	TGTGCCAGTAGTGCCGGGACAGTTAACACTGAAGCTTTCTTT	-	TRBD1	TRBJ1-1	TRBV19
CSVVRAGGETQYF	TGCAGCGTTGTGAGAGCAGGGGGGGAGACCCAGTACTTC	-	-	TRBJ2-5	TRBV29-1
CASSLRGSRDEQYF	TGTGCCAGCAGTTTACGGGGGAGTAGGGACGAGCAGTACTTC	-	-	TRBJ2-7	TRBV28
CASSPTAGLRGEQFF	TGTGCCAGCAGCCCCACCGCGGGGCTGCGGGGTGAGCAGTTCTTC	once	-	TRBJ2-1	TRBV14
CASSPGLAGAEQYF	TGTGCCAGCTCACCGGGACTAGCGGGAGCCGAGCAGTACTTC	-	TRBD2	TRBJ2-7	TRBV18
CASSLFSKVVSEQYF	TGTGCCAGCAGCTTGTTTTCGAAAGTGGTCTCCGAGCAGTACTTC	-	-	TRBJ2-7	TRBV5-4
CASSYGRGNYGYTF	TGTGCCAGCAGTTACGGCAGGGGAAACTATGGCTACACCTTC	-	-	TRBJ1-2	TRBV6-5
CATLSGAGGDYGYTF	TGTGCCACCCTGTCAGGGGCCGGAGGGGACTATGGCTACACCTTC	-	-	TRBJ1-2	TRBV6-1
CASTDRGTASYEQYF	TGTGCCAGCACCGATAGAGGGACTGCCTCCTACGAGCAGTACTTC	-	-	TRBJ2-7	TRBV6-6
CSVDLRVGTDTQYF	TGCAGCGTTGACCTTCGTGTTGGCACAGATACGCAGTATTTT	-	-	TRBJ2-3	TRBV29-1
CASTGQGYEQYF	TGTGCCAGCACAGGACAGGGGTACGAGCAGTACTTC	-	TRBD1	TRBJ2-7	TRBV28
CASSLAGGNYEQYF	TGTGCCAGCAGTTTAGCGGGAGGGAACTACGAGCAGTACTTC	once	TRBD2	TRBJ2-7	TRBV27
CASSSNPRTVNTEAFF	TGTGCCAGCAGTTCAAATCCCCGGACAGTGAACACTGAAGCTTTCTTT	-	-	TRBJ1-1	TRBV6-5
CASSLLAGSWEQYF	TGTGCCAGCAGCTTACTAGCGGGGTCCTGGGAGCAGTACTTC	once	TRBD2	TRBJ2-5	TRBV7-2
CASSYEIGQGAEKLFF	TGTGCCAGCAGTTATGAGATCGGACAGGGGGCTGAAAAACTGTTTTTT	-	TRBD1	TRBJ1-4	TRBV6-5
CASSPTSGLVDTQYF	TGTGCCAGCAGTCCGACTAGCGGGTTGGTTGATACGCAGTATTTT	-	TRBD2	TRBJ2-3	TRBV6-5
CASSELSKGRGNYGYTF	TGTGCCAGCAGCGAGTTGAGCAAGGGCCGGGGGAACTATGGCTACACCTTC	-	-	TRBJ1-2	TRBV2
CASSYTSIDTQYF	TGTGCCAGCAGCTACACTTCAATAGATACGCAGTATTTT	-	-	TRBJ2-3	TRBV7-3
CASREAGYDGYTF	TGTGCCAGCAGAGAAGCAGGGTATGATGGCTACACCTTC	-	-	TRBJ1-2	TRBV27